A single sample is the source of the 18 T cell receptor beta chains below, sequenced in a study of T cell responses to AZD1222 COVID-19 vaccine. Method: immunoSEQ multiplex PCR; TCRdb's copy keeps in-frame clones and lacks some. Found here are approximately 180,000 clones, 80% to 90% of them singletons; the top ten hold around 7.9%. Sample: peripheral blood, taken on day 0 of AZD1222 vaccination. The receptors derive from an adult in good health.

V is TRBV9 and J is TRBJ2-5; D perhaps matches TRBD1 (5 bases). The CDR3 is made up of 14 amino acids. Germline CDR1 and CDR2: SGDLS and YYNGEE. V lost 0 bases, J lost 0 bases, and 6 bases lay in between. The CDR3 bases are TGTGCCAGCAGCGTAGACAGGAACCAAGAGACCCAGTACTTC. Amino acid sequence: CASSVDRNQETQYF. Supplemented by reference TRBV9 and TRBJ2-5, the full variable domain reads DSGVTQTPKHLITATGQRVTLRCSPRSGDLSVYWYQQSLDQGLQFLIQYYNGEERAKGNILERFSAQQFPDLHSELNLSSLELGDSALYFCASSVDRNQETQYFGPGTRLLVL.

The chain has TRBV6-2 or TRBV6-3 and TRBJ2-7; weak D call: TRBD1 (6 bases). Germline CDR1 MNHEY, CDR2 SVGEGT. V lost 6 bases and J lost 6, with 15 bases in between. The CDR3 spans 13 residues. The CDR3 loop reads CASSGQGQGEQYF. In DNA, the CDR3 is TGTGCCAGCAGCGGGCAGGGGCAAGGCGAGCAGTACTTC.

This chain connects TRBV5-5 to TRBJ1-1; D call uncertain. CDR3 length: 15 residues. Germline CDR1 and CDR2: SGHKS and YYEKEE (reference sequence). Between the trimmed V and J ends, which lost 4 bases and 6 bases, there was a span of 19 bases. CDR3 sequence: CASSDIRREPSEAFF. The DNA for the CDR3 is TGTGCCAGCAGCGATATTCGACGGGAGCCGTCTGAAGCTTTCTTT.

The CDR3 DNA sequence: TGTGCCACCAAGAGGGGAGCAACTAATGAAAAACTGTTTTTT. This gives the protein CATKRGATNEKLFF. The J gene is TRBJ1-4, the V gene TRBV6-6, with D perhaps matching TRBD1 (5 bases). CDR3 length: 14 amino acids. CDR1 and CDR2 (germline): MNHNY, SVGAGI (reference sequence). V was pared by 10 bases and J by 0 bases, with 12 bases between.

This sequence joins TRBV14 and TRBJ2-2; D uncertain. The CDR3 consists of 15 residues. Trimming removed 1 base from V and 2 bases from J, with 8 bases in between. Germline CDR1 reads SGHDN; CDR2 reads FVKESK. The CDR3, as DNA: TGTGCCAGCAGCCAAGTTGGCGGCAACACCGGGGAGCTGTTTTTT. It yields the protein CASSQVGGNTGELFF.

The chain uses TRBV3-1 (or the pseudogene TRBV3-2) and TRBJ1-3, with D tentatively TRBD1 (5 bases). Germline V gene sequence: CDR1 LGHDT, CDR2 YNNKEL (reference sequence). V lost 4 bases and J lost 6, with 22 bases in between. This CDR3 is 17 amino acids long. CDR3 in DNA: TGTGCCAGCAGCCGCGTTAACCTCGGGGGGGTCATAAACACCATATATTTT. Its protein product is CASSRVNLGGVINTIYF.

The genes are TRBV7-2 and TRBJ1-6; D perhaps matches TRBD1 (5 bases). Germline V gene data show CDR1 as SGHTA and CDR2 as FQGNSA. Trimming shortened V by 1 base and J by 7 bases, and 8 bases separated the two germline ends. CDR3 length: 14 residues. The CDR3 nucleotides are TGTGCCAGCAGCTTAGGGGCAGGGAATTCACCCCTCCACTTT. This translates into CASSLGAGNSPLHF.

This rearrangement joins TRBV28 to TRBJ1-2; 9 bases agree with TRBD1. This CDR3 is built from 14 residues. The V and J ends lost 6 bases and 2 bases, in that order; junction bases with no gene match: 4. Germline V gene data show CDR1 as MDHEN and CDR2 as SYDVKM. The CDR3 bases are TGTGCCAGCAGCGAAGGACAGGGGAACTATGGCTACACCTTC. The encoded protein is CASSEGQGNYGYTF.

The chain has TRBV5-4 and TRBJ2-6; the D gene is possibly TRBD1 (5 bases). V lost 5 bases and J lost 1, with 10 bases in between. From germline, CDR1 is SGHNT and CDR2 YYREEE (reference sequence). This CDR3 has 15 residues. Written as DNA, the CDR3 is TGTGCCAGCAGAAATCCAGGGTCTGGGGCCAACGTCCTGACTTTC. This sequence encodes CASRNPGSGANVLTF.

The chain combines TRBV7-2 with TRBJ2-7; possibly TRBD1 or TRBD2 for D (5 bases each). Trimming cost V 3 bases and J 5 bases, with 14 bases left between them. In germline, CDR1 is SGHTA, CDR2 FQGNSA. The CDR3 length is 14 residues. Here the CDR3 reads CASSFRTGRDEQYF. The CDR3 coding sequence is TGTGCCAGCAGCTTCCGTACGGGGCGGGACGAGCAGTACTTC. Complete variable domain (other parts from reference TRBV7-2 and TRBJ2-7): GAGVSQSPSNKVTEKGKDVELRCDPISGHTALYWYRQSLGQGLEFLIYFQGNSAPDKSGLPSDRFSAERTGGSVSTLTIQRTQQEDSAVYLCASSFRTGRDEQYFGPGTRLTVT.

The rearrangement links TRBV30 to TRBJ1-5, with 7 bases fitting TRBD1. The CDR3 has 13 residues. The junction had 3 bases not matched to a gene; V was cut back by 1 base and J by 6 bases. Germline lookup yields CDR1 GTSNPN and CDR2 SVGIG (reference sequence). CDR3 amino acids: CAWSGQGSQPQHF. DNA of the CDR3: TGTGCCTGGAGTGGACAGGGAAGTCAGCCCCAGCATTTT.

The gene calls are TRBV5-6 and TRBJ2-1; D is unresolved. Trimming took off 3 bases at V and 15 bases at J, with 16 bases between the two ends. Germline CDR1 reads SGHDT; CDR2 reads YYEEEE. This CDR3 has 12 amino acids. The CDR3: CASSSAARDRFF. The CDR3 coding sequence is TGTGCCAGCAGCTCCGCGGCTAGAGATCGGTTCTTC. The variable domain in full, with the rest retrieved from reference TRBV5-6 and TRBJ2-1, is DAGVTQSPTHLIKTRGQQVTLRCSPKSGHDTVSWYQQALGQGPQFIFQYYEEEERQRGNFPDRFSGHQFPNYSSELNVNALLLGDSALYLCASSSAARDRFFGPGTRLTVL.

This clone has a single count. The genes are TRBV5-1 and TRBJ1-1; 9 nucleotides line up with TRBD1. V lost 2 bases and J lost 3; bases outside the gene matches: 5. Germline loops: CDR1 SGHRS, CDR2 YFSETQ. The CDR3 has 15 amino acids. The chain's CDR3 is CASSFPGQGDTEAFF. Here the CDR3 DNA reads TGCGCCAGCAGCTTCCCGGGACAGGGAGACACTGAAGCTTTCTTT.

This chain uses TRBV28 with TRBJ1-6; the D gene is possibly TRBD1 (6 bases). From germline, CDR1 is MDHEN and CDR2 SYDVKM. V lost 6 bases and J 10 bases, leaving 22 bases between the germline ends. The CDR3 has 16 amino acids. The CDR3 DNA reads TGTGCCAGCAGCCCTCCCCGGGGGGGGGCTAGGTCACCCCTCCACTTT. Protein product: CASSPPRGGARSPLHF.

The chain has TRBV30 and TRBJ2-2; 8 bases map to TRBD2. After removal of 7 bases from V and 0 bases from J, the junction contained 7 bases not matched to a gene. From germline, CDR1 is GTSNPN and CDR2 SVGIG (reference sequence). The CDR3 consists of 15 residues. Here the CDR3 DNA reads TGTGCCTCGGGCCGGGGGGGAGCGAACACCGGGGAGCTGTTTTTT. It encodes CASGRGGANTGELFF.

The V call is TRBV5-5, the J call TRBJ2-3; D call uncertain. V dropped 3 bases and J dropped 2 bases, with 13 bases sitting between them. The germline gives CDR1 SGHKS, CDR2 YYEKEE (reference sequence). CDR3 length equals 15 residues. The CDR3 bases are TGTGCCAGCAGCTCGCTAAACCCGACCACAGATACGCAGTATTTT. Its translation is CASSSLNPTTDTQYF.

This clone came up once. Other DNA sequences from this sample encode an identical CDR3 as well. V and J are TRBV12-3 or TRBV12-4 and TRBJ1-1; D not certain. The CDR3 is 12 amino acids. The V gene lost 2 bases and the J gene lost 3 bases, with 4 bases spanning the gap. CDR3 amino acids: CASSLLYTEAFF. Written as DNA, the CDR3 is TGTGCCAGCAGTTTACTTTACACTGAAGCTTTCTTT.

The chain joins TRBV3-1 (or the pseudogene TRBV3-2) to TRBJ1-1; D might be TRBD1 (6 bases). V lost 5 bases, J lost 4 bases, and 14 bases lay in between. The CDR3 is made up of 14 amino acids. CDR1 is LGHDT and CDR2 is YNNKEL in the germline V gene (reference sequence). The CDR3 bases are TGTGCCAGCAGCAACCATCAGGGGATCACTGAAGCTTTCTTT. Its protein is CASSNHQGITEAFF.